The 29 T cell receptor beta chains reported below all come from one sample, sequenced in a study of T cell clusters in autoimmune cytopenias. Each sample's input was 250 ng genomic DNA, 40,000 or so genome equivalents. TRB was amplified by touch-down multiplex PCR, primer pools A and B combined. TCRdb reanalyzed the multiplex PCR reads, giving one entry per CDR3 protein sequence and no DNA. In total, the table holds approximately 11,000 distinct CDR3 sequences. This sample was also put to use in a study of T cell repertoires in aging, cancer and after chemotherapy.

Sequencing used peripheral blood. The receptors derive from a human donor in good health.

V gene TRBV27 combines with J gene TRBJ1-2; the TCRdb call, TRBD1, lacks DNA for checking. This CDR3 spans 15 amino acids. In germline, CDR1 is MNHEY, CDR2 SMNVEV (reference sequence). The CDR3 sequence: CASSGETGGEYGYTF.

The rearrangement uses TRBV11-1 and TRBJ2-7; TCRdb returns TRBD2, unconfirmable since there is no DNA. This CDR3 is built from 15 residues. The germline V gene encodes CDR1 SGHAT and CDR2 FQDESV (reference sequence). CDR3 region: CASSLASGPSYEQYF.

The V gene is TRBV5-5, the J gene TRBJ2-3; TCRdb's D gene call, TRBD1, goes unchecked for lack of DNA. This CDR3 is built from 15 residues. Germline assignment: CDR1 SGHKS and CDR2 YYEKEE (reference sequence). This chain's CDR3 is CASSQDRGKGDTQYF.

The chain links TRBV6-1 to TRBJ2-1; TCRdb names TRBD2, which stays unverified in the absence of DNA. This CDR3 is 13 amino acids long. Germline CDR1 MNHNS, CDR2 SASEGT. Here the CDR3 reads CASRGGNYNEQFF.

The rearrangement links TRBV19 to TRBJ2-3; with no DNA, the TCRdb D assignment of TRBD1 cannot be verified. There are 14 residues in the CDR3. Germline V gives CDR1 LNHDA, CDR2 SQIVND (reference sequence). The CDR3: CASRLAGDTDTQYF. Full variable domain (missing parts from reference TRBV19 and TRBJ2-3): DGGITQSPKYLFRKEGQNVTLSCEQNLNHDAMYWYRQDPGQGLRLIYYSQIVNDFQKGDIAEGYSVSREKKESFPLTVTSAQKNPTAFYLCASRLAGDTDTQYFGPGTRLTVL.

The chain carries TRBV12-3 or TRBV12-4 and TRBJ2-7; TCRdb lists TRBD1, though no DNA is available to test this call. CDR3 length: 14 residues. The CDR3 here is CASSRRQGINEQYF.

The rearrangement uses TRBV19 and TRBJ2-7; the D call of TRBD1 rests on TCRdb alone, since no DNA is present to check it. The CDR3 sequence is 13 residues long. Germline V CDR1 and CDR2: LNHDA, SQIVND (reference sequence). This CDR3 reads CASSRDRGYEQYF.

In terms of frequency, this clonotype is medium-sized (0.01 to 0.1%). J is TRBJ1-6 and V is TRBV6-5; the D call from TCRdb, TRBD1, cannot be confirmed without DNA. The CDR3 covers 16 residues. Germline CDR1 and CDR2: MNHEY and SVGAGI. The chain's CDR3 is CASSYSGQGYNSPLHF.

The rearrangement joins TRBV30 to TRBJ1-4. Germline assignment: CDR1 GTSNPN and CDR2 SVGIG (reference sequence). This CDR3 is built from 11 residues. This chain's CDR3 is CAWSVGEKLFF.

The rearrangement links TRBV30 to TRBJ1-5; TCRdb outputs TRBD1, but without DNA this stays unchecked. CDR3 length equals 15 residues. Germline values: CDR1 GTSNPN, CDR2 SVGIG (reference sequence). The CDR3 is CAWSDGRGLNQPQHF.

The chain links TRBV24-1 to TRBJ2-2. Germline V gene lookup returns CDR1 KGHDR and CDR2 SFDVKD. The CDR3 is made up of 13 amino acids. CDR3 residues: CATSDLSAGELFF.

This chain connects TRBV13 to TRBJ1-1; the D gene TCRdb calls, TRBD1, cannot be checked with no DNA. The CDR3 consists of 17 residues. Per germline, CDR1 PRHDT and CDR2 FYEKMQ (reference sequence). The chain's CDR3 is CASSHQQVTGQNTEAFF. Full variable domain (outside the CDR3, taken from reference TRBV13 and TRBJ1-1): AAGVIQSPRHLIKEKRETATLKCYPIPRHDTVYWYQQGPGQDPQFLISFYEKMQSDKGSIPDRFSAQQFSDYHSELNMSSLELGDSALYFCASSHQQVTGQNTEAFFGQGTRLTVV.

The gene calls are TRBV5-6 and TRBJ1-1. Germline assignment: CDR1 SGHDT and CDR2 YYEEEE. The CDR3 has 15 residues. This chain's CDR3 is CASRWAVGLNTEAFF.

This clonotype is deemed medium-sized by its frequency. The V call is TRBV29-1, the J call TRBJ2-7; TCRdb's D gene call, TRBD2, goes unchecked for lack of DNA. The CDR3 runs to 13 residues. Looked up from germline, CDR1 is SQVTM and CDR2 is ANQGSEA. CDR3 protein: CSVRSTGDYEQYF.

This chain uses TRBV30 with TRBJ2-3. The CDR3 loop spans 15 amino acids. The germline CDR1 and CDR2 sequences are GTSNPN and SVGIG (reference sequence). The CDR3 sequence: CAWSQGLQSTDTQYF.

The chain employs TRBV6-1 and TRBJ1-1. The CDR3 totals 16 residues. CDR1 MNHNS and CDR2 SASEGT come from the germline V gene. CDR3 residues: CASSEALVSPNTEAFF.

The J gene is TRBJ2-7, the V gene TRBV12-3 or TRBV12-4; the TCRdb call, TRBD1, lacks DNA for checking. The CDR3 has 12 residues. CDR3 in amino acids: CASSLHDREQYF.

CDR3 residues: CASSPPEDWSEETQYF. The rearrangement joins TRBV18 to TRBJ2-5. Germline-derived CDR1 and CDR2 are KGHSH and LQKENI. CDR3 length: 16 residues.

The V gene is TRBV27, the J gene TRBJ1-2. The CDR3 has 14 amino acids. Germline V gene data show CDR1 as MNHEY and CDR2 as SMNVEV (reference sequence). The CDR3 sequence: CASSYRQRAGGYTF.

This clonotype is deemed medium-sized by its frequency. The J gene is TRBJ2-1, the V gene TRBV30; there is no DNA to check the TCRdb D call of TRBD2. Germline V gives CDR1 GTSNPN, CDR2 SVGIG (reference sequence). The CDR3 loop spans 14 amino acids. The CDR3 spells CAWRIAGGDNEQFF.

CDR3 amino acids: CASSIMGQGSDEQFF. This rearrangement joins TRBV19 to TRBJ2-1; no DNA is available, so the TRBD1 call from TCRdb remains unchecked. The CDR3 extends over 15 amino acids. Germline CDR1 and CDR2: LNHDA and SQIVND (reference sequence).

V gene TRBV18 combines with J gene TRBJ2-5. This CDR3 has 13 amino acids. Looked up from germline, CDR1 is KGHSH and CDR2 is LQKENI. This chain's CDR3 is CASSPQAQETQYF.

The chain uses TRBV13 and TRBJ1-2; the TRBD1 assignment by TCRdb is unverifiable without DNA. The CDR3 is 18 amino acids. From germline, CDR1 is PRHDT and CDR2 FYEKMQ (reference sequence). The CDR3 spells CASRSHALGTGEDYGYTF.

The chain links TRBV5-1 to TRBJ2-7. Germline lookup yields CDR1 SGHRS and CDR2 YFSETQ. The CDR3 loop spans 14 amino acids. The CDR3 protein is CASRSTESSYEQYF.

The V and J genes are TRBV6-5 and TRBJ2-2. The CDR3 spans 11 residues. CDR1 is MNHEY and CDR2 is SVGAGI in the germline V gene. The CDR3 reads CASRTTGELFF.

This chain links TRBV29-1 with TRBJ2-7; TCRdb returns TRBD1, unconfirmable since there is no DNA. The length of the CDR3 is 12 residues. In germline, CDR1 is SQVTM, CDR2 ANQGSEA. The CDR3 reads CSAGTGIYEQYF.

The CDR3 region is CASSPVTGQETQYF. The chain carries TRBV18 and TRBJ2-5; TCRdb calls TRBD1, which cannot be checked without DNA. The length of the CDR3 is 14 residues. Per germline, CDR1 KGHSH and CDR2 LQKENI.

This clonotype registers medium-sized by frequency. The CDR3 sequence is CSVSGPEVGANVLTF. J is TRBJ2-6 and V is TRBV29-1. In germline, CDR1 is SQVTM, CDR2 ANQGSEA. There are 15 residues in the CDR3.

The V gene is TRBV19, the J gene TRBJ1-2; TCRdb returns TRBD1, unconfirmable since there is no DNA. CDR1 and CDR2 (germline): LNHDA, SQIVND (reference sequence). This CDR3 has 14 amino acids. CDR3 loop: CASSIPRTGYGYTF.